This T cell receptor (beta chain) was identified during a study of blood T cell repertoires in COVID-19. On the study more broadly: PBMCs, B-cell-depleted T cells, or T cells were the source of the cDNA or gDNA that made up the material.

TCRdb's table, derived via immunoSEQ multiplex PCR, lists solely in-frame clones and lacks some. The sample consists of 200,000 or so clones, 70% to 85% of them appearing once. In its sample, this clone was seen a few times. Germline V gene data show CDR1 as MNHEY and CDR2 as SMNVEV (reference sequence). With 5 bases clipped from V and 6 bases from J, the junction kept 11 bases outside the gene matches. This CDR3 region has 16 residues. This clonotype was sampled from a man aged 40-49 years who had recovered from COVID-19. The rearrangement joins TRBV27 to TRBJ2-7, with TRBD2 matching over 12 bases. Sequenced: peripheral blood. CDR3 DNA: TGTGCCAGCAGTCCAGAACTAGCGGGAGGTTATTCCGAGCAGTACTTC. Encoded protein: CASSPELAGGYSEQYF.